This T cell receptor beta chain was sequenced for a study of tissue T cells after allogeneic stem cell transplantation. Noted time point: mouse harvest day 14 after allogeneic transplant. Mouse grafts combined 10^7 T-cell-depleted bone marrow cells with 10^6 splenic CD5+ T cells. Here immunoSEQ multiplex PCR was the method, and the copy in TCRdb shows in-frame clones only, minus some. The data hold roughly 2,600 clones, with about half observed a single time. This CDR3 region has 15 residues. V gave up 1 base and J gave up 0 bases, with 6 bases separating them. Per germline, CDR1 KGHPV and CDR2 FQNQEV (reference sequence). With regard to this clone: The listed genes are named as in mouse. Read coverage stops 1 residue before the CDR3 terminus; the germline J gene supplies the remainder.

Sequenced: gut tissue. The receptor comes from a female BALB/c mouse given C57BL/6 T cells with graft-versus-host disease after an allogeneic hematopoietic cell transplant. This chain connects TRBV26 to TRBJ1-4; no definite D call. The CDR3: CASSLYGISNERLFF. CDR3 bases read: TGTGCCAGCAGTCTGTATGGAATTTCCAACGAAAGATTATTT.